The TCR beta chain under discussion was sequenced for a study of blood T cell repertoires in COVID-19. Across the whole study: COVID-19 samples collected from the United States, Italy and Spain covered acute and convalescent phases.

Under the authors' procedure: How many nucleated cells were present was estimated from reference gene primer amplification. The repertoire was sequenced with immunoSEQ multiplex PCR; TCRdb's copy has only in-frame clones and lacks some. The D gene and trimming were derived from the DNA, and the V and J assignments and clone size from that table. The table has under 200,000 clones, more than 75% seen once. The CDR3 contains 14 residues. Trimming took off 8 bases at V and 1 base at J, with 12 bases between the two ends. Germline CDR1 reads LGHDT; CDR2 reads YNNKEL (reference sequence). This receptor was identified in a man between 65 and 80 years old with acute or convalescent COVID-19. The chain joins TRBV3-1 (or the pseudogene TRBV3-2) to TRBJ1-5; no clear D gene. Sequencing was carried out using peripheral blood. The CDR3: CASQIGLSNQPQHF. The CDR3 DNA follows: TGTGCCAGCCAGATAGGACTGAGCAATCAGCCCCAGCATTTT.